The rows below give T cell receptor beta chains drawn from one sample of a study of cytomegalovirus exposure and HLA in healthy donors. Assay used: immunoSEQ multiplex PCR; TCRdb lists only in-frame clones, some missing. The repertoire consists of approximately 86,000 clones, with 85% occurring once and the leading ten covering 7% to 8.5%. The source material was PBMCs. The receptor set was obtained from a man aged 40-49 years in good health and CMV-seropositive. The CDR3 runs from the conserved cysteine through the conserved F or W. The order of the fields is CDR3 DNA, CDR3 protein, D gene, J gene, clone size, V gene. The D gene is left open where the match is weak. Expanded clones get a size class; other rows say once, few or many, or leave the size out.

TGTGCCAGCAGTTACGGCGGGGGGATAAACACCGGGGAGCTGTTTTTT CASSYGGGINTGELFF TRBD2 TRBJ2-2 NA TRBV6-6
TGCGCCAGCAGCGGGACTAGCGGGACAGAGACCCAGTACTTC CASSGTSGTETQYF TRBD2 TRBJ2-5 once TRBV5-1
TGTGCCAGCAGCTTAGCGGGTTCAGGCGGCTACACCTTC CASSLAGSGGYTF NA TRBJ1-2 few TRBV5-6
TGTGCCAGCAGCTCTGGACTAGCGGGGCAAAATGAGCAGTTCTTC CASSSGLAGQNEQFF TRBD2 TRBJ2-1 NA TRBV11-2
TGCGTCAGCAGCAAGAGCATCGGACAGGCTTGGGAAAAACTGTTTTTT CVSSKSIGQAWEKLFF TRBD1 TRBJ1-4 NA TRBV5-1
TGCGCCAGCAGCCCGGGGGGTCCCTACAATGAGCAGTTCTTC CASSPGGPYNEQFF TRBD2 TRBJ2-1 NA TRBV5-1
TGTGCCAGCAGCGTTTCCAGAAACTACGAGCAGTACTTC CASSVSRNYEQYF NA TRBJ2-7 NA TRBV7-6
TGTGCCAGCAGCCTGGGGACACGCATGAACACTGAAGCTTTCTTT CASSLGTRMNTEAFF NA TRBJ1-1 NA TRBV27
TGCGCCAGCAGCTTGGCCACTCCCACAGATACGCAGTATTTT CASSLATPTDTQYF NA TRBJ2-3 NA TRBV5-1
TGTGCCAGCAGTTTAATGGGGGGGAACACTGAAGCTTTCTTT CASSLMGGNTEAFF NA TRBJ1-1 NA TRBV27
TGTGCCTGGAGGATGACTAGCGGGGGTGCAGATACGCAGTATTTT CAWRMTSGGADTQYF TRBD2 TRBJ2-3 NA TRBV30
TGTGCCAGCAGGGGCGCCGGGACAGGGCTCCACGAGCAGTACTTC CASRGAGTGLHEQYF TRBD1 TRBJ2-7 NA TRBV27
TGTGCCAGCAGAGCCAACAGGGGAGGTCGTCAGCCCCAGCATTTT CASRANRGGRQPQHF TRBD1 TRBJ1-5 NA TRBV6-5
TGTGCCAGCAGCTTGACTCGAGGGAAGTCCTACAATGAGCAGTTCTTC CASSLTRGKSYNEQFF NA TRBJ2-1 NA TRBV11-2
TGTGCCAGCACTACGAGCATGAACACTGAAGCTTTCTTT CASTTSMNTEAFF NA TRBJ1-1 once TRBV6-1
TGCAGCGGCAAAGAACTTTCCCATGAGCAGTTCTTC CSGKELSHEQFF NA TRBJ2-1 few TRBV29-1
TGTGCCAGCAGCTTAGGGGTCCAAGAGACCCAGTACTTC CASSLGVQETQYF NA TRBJ2-5 NA TRBV5-6
TGCGCCAGCAGCGAAGGACAGATGAACACTGAAGCTTTCTTT CASSEGQMNTEAFF NA TRBJ1-1 NA TRBV5-1
TGTGCCACCAGCAGCCGCCTAGCGGGGGGTGTCTCCTACAATGAGCAGTTCTTC CATSSRLAGGVSYNEQFF TRBD2 TRBJ2-1 NA TRBV15
TGTGCCAGCAGTTATGGACTAGCGGAAGAGACCCAGTACTTC CASSYGLAEETQYF TRBD2 TRBJ2-5 NA TRBV6-1
TGTGCCAGCAGTGATCACAGGGGGATGAACACTGAAGCTTTCTTT CASSDHRGMNTEAFF TRBD1 TRBJ1-1 once TRBV6-1
TGTGCCAGCAGCGTAGACCTAGCGGGACGCCTCACAGATACGCAGTATTTT CASSVDLAGRLTDTQYF TRBD2 TRBJ2-3 few TRBV9
TGTGCCAGCAGTCCTTTGGCCAGGGGTTCCGACGAGCAGTACTTC CASSPLARGSDEQYF NA TRBJ2-7 NA TRBV6-1
TGCGCCAGCAGCTTGGTGGGGGGAGTAGGGAATGAGCAGTTCTTC CASSLVGGVGNEQFF NA TRBJ2-1 NA TRBV5-1
TGCAGCGTTGGGGGGACAGGGTGGCGCGAGCAGTACTTC CSVGGTGWREQYF TRBD1 TRBJ2-7 few TRBV29-1
TGTGCCAGCTCACCTACCCGGGACAGTGACGGGAAGACCCAGTACTTC CASSPTRDSDGKTQYF TRBD1 TRBJ2-5 NA TRBV18
TGTGCCAGCAGCATTAGCGGGGGACCCTCCTACAATGAGCAGTTCTTC CASSISGGPSYNEQFF TRBD2 TRBJ2-1 NA TRBV11-2
TGCGCCAGCAGCCAAGAAAGGGACAGGGGTGCTGGGGCCAACGTCCTGACTTTC CASSQERDRGAGANVLTF TRBD1 TRBJ2-6 NA TRBV4-1